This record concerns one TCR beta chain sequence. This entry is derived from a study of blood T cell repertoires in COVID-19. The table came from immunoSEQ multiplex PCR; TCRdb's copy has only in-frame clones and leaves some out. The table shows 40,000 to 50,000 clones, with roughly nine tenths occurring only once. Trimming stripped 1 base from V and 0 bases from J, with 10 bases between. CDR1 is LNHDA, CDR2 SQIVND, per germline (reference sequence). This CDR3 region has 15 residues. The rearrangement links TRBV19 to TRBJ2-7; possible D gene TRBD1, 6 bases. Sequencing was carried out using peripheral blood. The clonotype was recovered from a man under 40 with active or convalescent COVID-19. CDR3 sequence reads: CASSIGADSSYEQYV. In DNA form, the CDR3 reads TGTGCCAGTAGTATAGGGGCGGACAGCTCCTACGAGCAGTACGTC.